This TCR beta chain derives from a study of T cell changes during pregnancy in multiple sclerosis. J was trimmed by 5 bases and V by 4 bases; bases with no gene match: 6. From germline, CDR1 is MNHEY and CDR2 SVGAGI. The length of the CDR3 is 15 residues. Some clones are missing from TCRdb's copy, which holds only in-frame ones; the method was immunoSEQ multiplex PCR. The table includes 50,000 to 70,000 clones, around 92% detected once. V is TRBV6-5 and J is TRBJ2-2; 8 bases map to TRBD1. The TCR originated in a female donor in good health, enrolled as a control in a pregnancy study. The sequenced sample was peripheral blood, obtained in the third trimester of pregnancy. CDR3 in amino acids: CASSSRGRPTGELFF. In nucleotides, the CDR3 is TGTGCCAGCAGTTCCAGGGGGCGTCCGACCGGGGAGCTGTTTTTT.